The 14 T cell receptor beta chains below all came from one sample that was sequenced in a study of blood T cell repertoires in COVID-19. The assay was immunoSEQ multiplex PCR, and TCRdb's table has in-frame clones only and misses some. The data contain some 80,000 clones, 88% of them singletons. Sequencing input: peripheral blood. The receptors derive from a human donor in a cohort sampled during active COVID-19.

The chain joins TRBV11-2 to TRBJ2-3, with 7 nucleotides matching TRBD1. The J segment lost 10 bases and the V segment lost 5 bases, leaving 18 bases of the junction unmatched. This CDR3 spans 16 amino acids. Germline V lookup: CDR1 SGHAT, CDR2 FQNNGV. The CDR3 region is CASSLLRGRSSIAQYF. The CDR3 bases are TGTGCCAGCAGCCTACTTAGGGGGCGGTCGAGTATTGCGCAGTATTTT.

For the CDR3, the DNA is TGTGCCAGCTTATATTCTGGAGATGGCTACACCTTC. Translation gives CASLYSGDGYTF. The rearrangement links TRBV2 to TRBJ1-2; D is uncertain. The V and J ends lost 8 bases and 6 bases respectively, with 13 bases between them. Looked up from germline, CDR1 is SNHLY and CDR2 is FYNNEI. The CDR3 length is 12 residues.

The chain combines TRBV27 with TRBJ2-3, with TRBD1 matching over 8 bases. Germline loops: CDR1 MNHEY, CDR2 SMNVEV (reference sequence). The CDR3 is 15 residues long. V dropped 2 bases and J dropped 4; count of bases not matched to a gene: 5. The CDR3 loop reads CASSLGQGASDTQYF. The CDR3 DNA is TGTGCCAGCAGTTTAGGGCAGGGGGCCTCAGATACGCAGTATTTT.

In nucleotides, the CDR3 is TGTGCCAGCTCACCCGAGGGTAACTATGGCTACACCTTC. Amino acid sequence: CASSPEGNYGYTF. The chain joins TRBV18 to TRBJ1-2; no clear D. V gave up 3 bases and J gave up 1 base, with 6 bases separating them. From germline, CDR1 is KGHSH and CDR2 LQKENI. CDR3 length: 13 residues.

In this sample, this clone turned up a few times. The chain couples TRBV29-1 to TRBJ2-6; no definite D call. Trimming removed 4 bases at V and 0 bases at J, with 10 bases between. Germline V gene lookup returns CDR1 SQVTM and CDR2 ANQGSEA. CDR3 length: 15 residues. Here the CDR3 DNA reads TGCAGCGTTGGGAGTTTAGTCTCTGGGGCCAACGTCCTGACTTTC. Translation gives CSVGSLVSGANVLTF.

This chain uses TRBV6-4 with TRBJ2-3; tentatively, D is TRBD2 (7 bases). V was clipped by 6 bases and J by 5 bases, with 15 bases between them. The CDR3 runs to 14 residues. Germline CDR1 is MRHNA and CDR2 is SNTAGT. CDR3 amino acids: CASRGLRRGDTQYF. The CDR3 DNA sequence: TGTGCCAGCAGGGGACTACGCAGGGGAGATACGCAGTATTTT.

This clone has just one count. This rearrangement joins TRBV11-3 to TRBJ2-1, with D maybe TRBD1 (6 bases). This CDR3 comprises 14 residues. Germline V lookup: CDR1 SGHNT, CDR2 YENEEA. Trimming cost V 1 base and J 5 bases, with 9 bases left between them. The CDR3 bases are TGTGCCAGCAGCTTAGGGACAGCTCACAATGAGCAGTTCTTC. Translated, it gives CASSLGTAHNEQFF.

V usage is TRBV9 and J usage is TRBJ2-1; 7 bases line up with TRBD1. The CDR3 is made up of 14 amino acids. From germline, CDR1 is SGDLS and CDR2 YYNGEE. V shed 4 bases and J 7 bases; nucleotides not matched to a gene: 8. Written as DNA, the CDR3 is TGTGCCAGCAGCCCGACAGGGTTAGGGAATGAGCAGTTCTTC. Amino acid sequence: CASSPTGLGNEQFF.

CDR3 in amino acids: CASSLPQGRDEQYF. The CDR3 nucleotides read TGTGCCAGCAGCTTGCCGCAAGGGCGGGACGAGCAGTACTTC. The chain joins TRBV5-5 to TRBJ2-7; D is perhaps TRBD2 (5 bases). CDR3 length: 14 residues. The germline V and J ends were trimmed by 1 base and 5 bases, with 13 bases remaining between them. CDR1 and CDR2 (germline): SGHKS, YYEKEE (reference sequence).

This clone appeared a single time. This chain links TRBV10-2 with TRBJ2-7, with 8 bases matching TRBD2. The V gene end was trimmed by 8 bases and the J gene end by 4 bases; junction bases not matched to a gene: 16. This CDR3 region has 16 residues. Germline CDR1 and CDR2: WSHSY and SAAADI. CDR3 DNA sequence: TGCGCCAGCCTCGGGACTAGATCGATCTCTGGATACGAGCAGTACTTC. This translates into CASLGTRSISGYEQYF.

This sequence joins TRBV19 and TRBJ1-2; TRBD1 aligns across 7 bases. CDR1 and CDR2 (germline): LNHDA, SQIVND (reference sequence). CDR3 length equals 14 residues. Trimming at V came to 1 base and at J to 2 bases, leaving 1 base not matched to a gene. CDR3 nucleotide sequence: TGTGCCAGTAGTATAGGGACAGGAAACTATGGCTACACCTTC. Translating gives CASSIGTGNYGYTF.

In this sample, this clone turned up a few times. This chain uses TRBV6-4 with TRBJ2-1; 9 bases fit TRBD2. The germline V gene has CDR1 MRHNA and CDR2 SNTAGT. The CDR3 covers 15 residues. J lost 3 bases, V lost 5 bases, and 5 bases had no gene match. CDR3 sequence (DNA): TGTGCCAGCAGTTGGGCTAGCGGGGACTACAATGAGCAGTTCTTC. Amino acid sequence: CASSWASGDYNEQFF.

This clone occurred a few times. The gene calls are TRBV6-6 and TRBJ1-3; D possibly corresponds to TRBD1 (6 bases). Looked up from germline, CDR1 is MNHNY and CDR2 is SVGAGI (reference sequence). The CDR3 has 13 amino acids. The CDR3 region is CGAGANSGNTIYF. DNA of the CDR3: TGTGGGGCAGGGGCTAATTCTGGAAACACCATATATTTT.

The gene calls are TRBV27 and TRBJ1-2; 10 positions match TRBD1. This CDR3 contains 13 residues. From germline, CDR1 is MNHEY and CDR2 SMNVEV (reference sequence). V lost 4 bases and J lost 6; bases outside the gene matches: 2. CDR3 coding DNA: TGTGCCAGCAGTTGGGGACAGGGGCATGGCTACACCTTC. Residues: CASSWGQGHGYTF.